This TCR beta chain was captured by sequencing in a study of T cell repertoires in cytomegalovirus infection. Study results and limitations: HLA-C-restricted TCR beta clonotypes specific for CMV led the ex vivo response.

TCRdb fed the reads into MiXCR, producing one record per CDR3 protein. The sample records under 200,000 distinct CDR3 sequences, less than 9.5% being singletons. Turning to this clonotype: Its antigen is unidentified.

The CDR3 is 14 residues long. The J segment lost 7 bases and the V segment lost 5 bases, leaving 3 bases of the junction unmatched. Germline CDR1 is SNHLY and CDR2 is FYNNEI. V is TRBV2 and J is TRBJ1-6, with TRBD1 matching over 9 bases. The clonotype originates from a human donor in good health (CMV status not recorded). Some clones in this sample may be carry-over from other donors' samples. Sequenced material: PBMCs. Here the CDR3 reads CASSRTGVNSPLHF. The CDR3 region has the DNA TGTGCCAGCAGTCGGACAGGGGTCAATTCACCCCTCCACTTT.